One sample yielded the 5 T cell receptor beta chains listed below, sequenced in a study of blood T cell repertoires in COVID-19. Some clones are missing from TCRdb's copy, which holds only in-frame ones; the method was immunoSEQ multiplex PCR. Found here are a few hundred thousand clones, more than 80% of them singletons; the top ten hold around a tenth. Sequenced sample: PBMCs or T cells enriched from blood (not recorded which). All receptors come from a man aged 40-55 years who had recovered from COVID-19.

The CDR3 here is CATSAGQLNQPQHF. In nucleotides, the CDR3 is TGTGCCACCAGTGCGGGACAGCTTAATCAGCCCCAGCATTTT. V is TRBV24-1 and J is TRBJ1-5; 7 bases agree with TRBD1. V gave up 5 bases and J gave up 4 bases; unmatched junction bases: 4. The V gene's germline CDR1 is KGHDR and CDR2 SFDVKD. CDR3 length equals 14 residues.

This clone was observed a handful of times. The chain is built from TRBV27 and TRBJ2-7; 7 bases match TRBD2. Germline V gene lookup returns CDR1 MNHEY and CDR2 SMNVEV (reference sequence). The CDR3 length is 15 residues. V was pared by 4 bases and J by 0 bases, with 6 bases of the junction left unmatched. The CDR3 DNA reads TGTGCCAGCAGTTCCCTGGGAGGGAGCTCCTACGAGCAGTACTTC. This translates into CASSSLGGSSYEQYF.

The V and J genes are TRBV5-1 and TRBJ2-7, with TRBD1 as a possible D gene (7 bases). The germline V gene has CDR1 SGHRS and CDR2 YFSETQ. Trimming stripped 0 bases from V and 4 bases from J, with 14 bases between. The length of the CDR3 is 15 residues. For the CDR3, the DNA is TGCGCCAGCAGCTTGGAAGGGGGCAGCGGGTACGAGCAGTACTTC. Encoded protein: CASSLEGGSGYEQYF.

The rearrangement links TRBV27 to TRBJ1-2; D gene ambiguous. CDR3 length: 16 residues. Looked up from germline, CDR1 is MNHEY and CDR2 is SMNVEV (reference sequence). V was pared by 5 bases and J by 4 bases, with 20 bases between. The CDR3 loop is CASSASLGSGSYGYTF. CDR3 DNA: TGTGCCAGCAGTGCGTCCCTAGGGAGCGGTAGCTATGGCTACACCTTC.

The chain recombines TRBV27 with TRBJ2-7, with 13 bases aligning to TRBD2. V was clipped by 6 bases and J by 4 bases; unmatched bases: 18. Germline V CDR1 and CDR2: MNHEY, SMNVEV (reference sequence). The CDR3 has 19 residues. DNA of the CDR3: TGTGCCAGCAGCATAAGGACTAGCGGGAGTAAGAGTCGGTTGTACGAGCAGTACTTC. Translation: CASSIRTSGSKSRLYEQYF.